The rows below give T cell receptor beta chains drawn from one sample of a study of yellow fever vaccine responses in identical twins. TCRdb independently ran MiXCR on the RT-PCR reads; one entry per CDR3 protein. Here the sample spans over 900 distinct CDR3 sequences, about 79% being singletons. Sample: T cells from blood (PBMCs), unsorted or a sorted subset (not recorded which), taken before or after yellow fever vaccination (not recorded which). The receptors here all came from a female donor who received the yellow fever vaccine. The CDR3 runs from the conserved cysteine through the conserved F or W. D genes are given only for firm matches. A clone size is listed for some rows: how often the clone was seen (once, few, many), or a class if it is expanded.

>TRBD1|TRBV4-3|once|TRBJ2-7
CASSRGGTGSSYEQYF
TGCGCCAGCAGCCGAGGAGGGACAGGGAGCTCCTACGAGCAGTACTTC
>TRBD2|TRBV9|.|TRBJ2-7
CASAGTTPDEQYF
TGTGCCAGCGCCGGGACTACTCCGGATGAGCAGTACTTC
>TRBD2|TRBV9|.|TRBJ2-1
CASSPRLAPYNEQFF
TGTGCCAGCAGCCCACGACTAGCCCCCTACAATGAGCAGTTCTTC
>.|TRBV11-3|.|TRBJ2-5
CASSLPGAGQGYF
TGTGCCAGCAGCTTGCCCGGGGCCGGTCAGGGGTACTTC
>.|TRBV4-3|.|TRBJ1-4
CASSQVRSVEGNEKLFF
TGCGCCAGCAGCCAAGTCCGTTCTGTCGAGGGTAATGAAAAACTGTTTTTT
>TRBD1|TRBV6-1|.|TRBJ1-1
CASSPYRGFTEAFF
TGTGCCAGCAGCCCTTACAGGGGATTCACTGAAGCTTTCTTT
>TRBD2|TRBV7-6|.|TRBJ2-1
CASSRGLAQYNEQFF
TGTGCCAGCAGCCGAGGACTAGCCCAGTACAATGAGCAGTTCTTC
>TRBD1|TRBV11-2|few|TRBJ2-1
CASSLVAAGGAGEQFF
TGTGCCAGCAGCTTAGTCGCGGCAGGGGGCGCGGGTGAGCAGTTCTTC
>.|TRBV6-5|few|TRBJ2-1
CASSYSNSPNEQFF
TGTGCCAGCAGTTACTCGAACAGTCCCAATGAGCAGTTCTTC
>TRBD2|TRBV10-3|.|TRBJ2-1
CAISPPSGRANNEQFF
TGTGCCATCAGTCCCCCTAGCGGGAGGGCGAACAATGAGCAGTTCTTC
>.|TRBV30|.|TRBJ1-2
CAWNHLRGGYYTF
TGTGCCTGGAATCACCTGCGGGGGGGATACTACACCTTC
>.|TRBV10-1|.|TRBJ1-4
CASSESRQRGGSIEKLFF
TGCGCCAGCAGTGAGTCGCGCCAGCGTGGTGGCTCGATTGAAAAACTGTTTTTT
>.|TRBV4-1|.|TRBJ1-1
CASSQTQGENTEAFF
TGCGCCAGCAGCCAAACCCAGGGAGAGAACACTGAAGCTTTCTTT
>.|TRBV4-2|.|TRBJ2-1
CASSQEAAGMDEQFF
TGTGCCAGCAGCCAAGAAGCGGCAGGGATGGATGAGCAGTTCTTC
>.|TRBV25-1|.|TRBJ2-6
CASSDGPSGANVLTF
TGTGCCAGCAGTGACGGGCCCTCTGGGGCCAACGTCCTGACTTTC
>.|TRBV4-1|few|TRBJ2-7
CASSQVAGTSYEQYF
TGCGCCAGCAGCCAAGTCGCGGGGACCTCCTACGAGCAGTACTTC
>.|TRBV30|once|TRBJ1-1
CAWTGMNTEAFF
TGTGCCTGGACAGGGATGAACACTGAAGCTTTCTTT
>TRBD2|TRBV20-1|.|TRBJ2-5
CSGRGWLAGASTQYF
TGCAGTGGCCGGGGGTGGCTAGCGGGGGCCTCGACCCAGTACTTC
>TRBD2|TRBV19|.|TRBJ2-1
CATTQMAAGGNEQFF
TGTGCCACTACGCAGATGGCGGCGGGAGGTAATGAGCAGTTCTTC
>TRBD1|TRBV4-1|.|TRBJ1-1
CASSQEDRDAEAFF
TGCGCCAGCAGCCAAGAAGACAGGGACGCTGAAGCTTTCTTT
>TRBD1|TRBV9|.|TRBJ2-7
CASGGTGDYEQYF
TGTGCCAGCGGAGGGACAGGGGACTACGAGCAGTACTTC
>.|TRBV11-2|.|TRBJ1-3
CANSPGSGNTIYF
TGTGCCAATTCTCCGGGCTCTGGAAACACCATATATTTT
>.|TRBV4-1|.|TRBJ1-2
CASSQAKGYGYTF
TGCGCCAGCAGCCAAGCAAAAGGCTATGGCTACACCTTC
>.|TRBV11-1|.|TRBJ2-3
CASSLMGSTDTQYF
TGTGCCAGCAGCTTAATGGGGAGCACAGATACGCAGTATTTT
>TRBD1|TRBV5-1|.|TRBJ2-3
CASSLGDRPRPTDTQYF
TGCGCCAGCAGCTTGGGGGACAGGCCGCGTCCAACAGATACGCAGTATTTT
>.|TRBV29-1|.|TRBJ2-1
CSVVGTGRSYNEQFF
TGCAGCGTTGTGGGTACTGGCCGCTCCTACAATGAGCAGTTCTTC
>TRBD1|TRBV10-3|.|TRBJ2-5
CAISDPGTGNQETQYF
TGTGCCATCAGTGACCCCGGGACAGGAAACCAAGAGACCCAGTACTTC
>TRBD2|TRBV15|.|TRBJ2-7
CATSRDREEPWAYEQYF
TGTGCCACCAGCAGAGATCGGGAGGAACCCTGGGCCTACGAGCAGTACTTC
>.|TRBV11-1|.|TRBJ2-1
CASSPRTPRILNNEQFF
TGTGCCAGCAGCCCCCGGACCCCCCGCATCCTGAACAATGAGCAGTTCTTC
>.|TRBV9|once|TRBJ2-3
CASSRTTDTQYF
TGTGCCAGCAGCCGGACCACAGATACGCAGTATTTT
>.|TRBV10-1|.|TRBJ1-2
CASEYGYTF
TGCGCCAGTGAATATGGCTACACCTTC
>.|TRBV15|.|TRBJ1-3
CATRREGEMGNTIYF
TGTGCCACCAGGAGAGAAGGGGAGATGGGTAACACCATATATTTT
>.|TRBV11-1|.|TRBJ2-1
CASSHPIVKDRYNEQFF
TGTGCCAGCAGCCACCCCATAGTGAAGGATAGATACAATGAGCAGTTCTTC